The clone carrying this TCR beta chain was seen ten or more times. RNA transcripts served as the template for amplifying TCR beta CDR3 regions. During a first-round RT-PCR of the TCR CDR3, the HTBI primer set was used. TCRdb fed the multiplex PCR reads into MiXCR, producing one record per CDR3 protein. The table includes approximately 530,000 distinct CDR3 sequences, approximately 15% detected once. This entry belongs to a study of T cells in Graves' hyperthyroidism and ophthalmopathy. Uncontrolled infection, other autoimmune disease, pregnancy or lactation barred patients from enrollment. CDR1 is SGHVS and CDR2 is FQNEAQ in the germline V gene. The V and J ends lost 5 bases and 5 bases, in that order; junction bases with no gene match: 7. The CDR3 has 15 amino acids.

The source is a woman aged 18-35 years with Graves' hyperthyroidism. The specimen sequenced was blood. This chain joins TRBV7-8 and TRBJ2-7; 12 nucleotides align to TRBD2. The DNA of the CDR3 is TGTGCCAGCAGCGCGACTAGCGGGAGTTTCGACGAGCAGTACTTC. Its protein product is CASSATSGSFDEQYF.